The rows below give T cell receptor beta chains drawn from one sample of a study of blood T cells in healthy people across ages. One entry per CDR3 protein, called by TCRdb with MiXCR from the 5' RACE reads. The data contain over a million distinct CDR3 sequences, 40% to 55% of them singletons. Sequenced: blood. The receptors were sampled from a woman in her sixties or seventies in good health. Both conserved end residues are part of each CDR3. A D gene is named only where the DNA matches it firmly. Some rows have no size entry. The others give once, few or many, or a class for an expanded clone.

CDR3,DNA,J,size,D,V
CSASYRSLNEQFF,TGCAGTGCTAGTTACAGAAGCCTAAATGAGCAGTTCTTC,TRBJ2-1,.,.,TRBV20-1
CAISGKGGETQYF,TGTGCCATCAGTGGTAAGGGCGGGGAGACCCAGTACTTC,TRBJ2-5,.,.,TRBV10-3
CSARENTGELFF,TGCAGCGCCCGGGAAAACACCGGGGAGCTGTTTTTT,TRBJ2-2,.,.,TRBV29-1
CSARDFLGQLGGDTQYF,TGCAGTGCTAGAGATTTCCTCGGACAGCTGGGAGGAGATACGCAGTATTTT,TRBJ2-3,few,.,TRBV20-1
CASSGITRGRKETQYF,TGTGCCAGCAGTGGAATAACTAGAGGTCGGAAGGAGACCCAGTACTTC,TRBJ2-5,.,.,TRBV6-1
CASSLGPGQGAGFKETQYF,TGTGCCAGCAGCCTAGGTCCGGGACAGGGGGCTGGGTTCAAAGAGACCCAGTACTTC,TRBJ2-5,.,TRBD1,TRBV3-1
CASSLAFSGANVLTF,TGTGCCAGCAGCTTAGCTTTCTCTGGGGCCAACGTCCTGACTTTC,TRBJ2-6,few,.,TRBV7-2
CASSAVISPDTQYF,TGCGCCAGCAGTGCGGTTATTTCCCCAGATACGCAGTATTTT,TRBJ2-3,.,.,TRBV10-1
CSASDYPGVNTEAFF,TGCAGTGCTTCTGACTACCCGGGGGTGAACACTGAAGCTTTCTTT,TRBJ1-1,few,.,TRBV20-1
CASTGPRGDGYTF,TGTGCCAGCACAGGCCCTCGGGGGGATGGCTACACCTTC,TRBJ1-2,.,.,TRBV28
CATRVNTGELFF,TGTGCCACCAGAGTGAACACCGGGGAGCTGTTTTTT,TRBJ2-2,few,.,TRBV28
CASSLPGSSSYEQYF,TGTGCCAGCAGCTTGCCGGGTAGCAGCTCCTACGAGCAGTACTTC,TRBJ2-7,few,.,TRBV5-4
CASSLYDRTKLFF,TGTGCCAGCAGCCTATATGACCGAACTAAACTGTTTTTT,TRBJ1-4,.,.,TRBV7-9